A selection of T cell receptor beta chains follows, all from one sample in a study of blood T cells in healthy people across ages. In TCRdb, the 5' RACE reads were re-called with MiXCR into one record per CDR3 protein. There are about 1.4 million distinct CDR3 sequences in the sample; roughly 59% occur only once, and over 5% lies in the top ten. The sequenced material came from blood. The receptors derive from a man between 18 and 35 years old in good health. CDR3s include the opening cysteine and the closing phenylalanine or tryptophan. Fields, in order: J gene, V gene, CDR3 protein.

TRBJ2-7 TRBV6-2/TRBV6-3 CASSYSAGHGTYEQYF
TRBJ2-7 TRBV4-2 CASSQLRGAGAYEQYF
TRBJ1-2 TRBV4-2 CASSQTDRAGYTF
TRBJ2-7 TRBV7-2 CASSLELAVYEQYF
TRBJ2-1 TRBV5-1 CASSADFSSYNEQFF
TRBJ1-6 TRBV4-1 CASSQPRQGRNSPLHF
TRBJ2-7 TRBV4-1 CASSQATFYEQYF
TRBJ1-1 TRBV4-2 CASGNLGTTEAFF
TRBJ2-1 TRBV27 CASSQLVASYNEQFF
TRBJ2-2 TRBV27 CASRINRAPGELFF
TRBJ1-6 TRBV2 CASKWQSLGSPLHF
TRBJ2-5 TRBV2 CASSEGQQMESETQYF
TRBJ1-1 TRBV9 CASSAGGHVNTEAFF
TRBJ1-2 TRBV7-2 CASKQQGVDGYTF
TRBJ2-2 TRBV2 CASSLSGTTGELFF
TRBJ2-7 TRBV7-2 CASSLVADTYEQYF
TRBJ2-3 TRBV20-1 CSAGPLTSGASDTQYF